The 14 T cell receptor beta chains presented below share a single source sample, sequenced in a study of blood T cell repertoires in COVID-19. Sequencing was performed with immunoSEQ multiplex PCR; in TCRdb, only in-frame clones are kept and a portion is missing. The sample shows about 160,000 clones, roughly 80% of them seen only once. Sequenced: PBMCs or T cells enriched from blood (not recorded which). The receptors come from a woman aged 50 to 60 who had recovered from COVID-19.

The chain links TRBV9 to TRBJ1-6; TRBD1 agrees at 7 bases. This CDR3 comprises 15 residues. CDR1 is SGDLS and CDR2 is YYNGEE in the germline V gene. The V gene end was trimmed by 3 bases and the J gene end by 5 bases; junction bases not matched to a gene: 5. The DNA for the CDR3 is TGTGCCAGCAGCGGGGGACAGACCAATAATTCACCCCTCCACTTT. It encodes CASSGGQTNNSPLHF.

This clone was counted at least ten times. The chain combines TRBV2 with TRBJ2-3; a possible D gene is TRBD2 (5 bases). The CDR3 is 13 residues long. The V end was cut by 8 bases, the J end by 4 bases, with 13 bases between. The V gene's germline CDR1 is SNHLY and CDR2 FYNNEI. The CDR3 protein is CASRGITPDTQYF. The CDR3 DNA reads TGTGCCAGCCGGGGAATTACACCAGATACGCAGTATTTT.

This chain links TRBV6-5 with TRBJ1-2; TRBD1 matches 10 bases. The ends lost 6 bases at V and 6 bases at J; junction bases unmatched: 4. This CDR3 region has 13 residues. Germline V gene data show CDR1 as MNHEY and CDR2 as SVGAGI. The CDR3 region is CASRGQGIDGYTF. The CDR3 bases are TGTGCCAGCAGGGGACAGGGGATCGATGGCTACACCTTC.

The gene calls are TRBV18 and TRBJ1-2; the D is unclear. The V gene's germline CDR1 is KGHSH and CDR2 LQKENI. The CDR3 contains 15 residues. Trimming shortened V by 3 bases and J by 1 base, and 12 bases separated the two germline ends. CDR3 in amino acids: CASSPTGRGNYGYTF. In DNA, the CDR3 is TGTGCCAGCTCACCCACCGGTCGGGGTAACTATGGCTACACCTTC.

This CDR3 is CASSSRGGSVQETQYF. CDR3 coding DNA: TGTGCCAGCAGCTCTCGTGGGGGGTCCGTTCAAGAGACCCAGTACTTC. The rearrangement links TRBV3-1 (or the pseudogene TRBV3-2) to TRBJ2-5; tentative D call: TRBD2 (6 bases). This CDR3 is 16 amino acids long. Per germline, CDR1 LGHDT and CDR2 YNNKEL (reference sequence). V lost 5 bases, J lost 2 bases, and 18 bases lay in between.

This chain joins TRBV12-5 and TRBJ1-1; 7 nucleotides agree with TRBD1. The CDR3 loop spans 16 amino acids. Germline CDR1 and CDR2: LGHNT and FRNRAP. V gave up 4 bases and J gave up 0 bases; unmatched junction bases: 8. CDR3 DNA sequence: TGTGCTAGTGGTTACTCCCCGGACAGGATGAACACTGAAGCTTTCTTT. Protein sequence: CASGYSPDRMNTEAFF.

The gene calls are TRBV9 and TRBJ2-1; 12 positions agree with TRBD2. Looked up from germline, CDR1 is SGDLS and CDR2 is YYNGEE. V dropped 3 bases and J dropped 6; count of bases not matched to a gene: 4. The CDR3 is 15 residues long. As DNA, the CDR3 is TGTGCCAGCAGCGAGACTAGCGGGAGCCCCAATGAGCAGTTCTTC. This sequence encodes CASSETSGSPNEQFF.

The rearrangement uses TRBV13 and TRBJ1-1; D not certain. Germline V gene lookup returns CDR1 PRHDT and CDR2 FYEKMQ (reference sequence). Trimming left V 1 base short and J 0 bases short, with 9 bases between. This CDR3 is 15 amino acids long. CDR3 nucleotide sequence: TGTGCCAGCAGCTTAGAGGCAGGCGTGAACACTGAAGCTTTCTTT. Its protein product is CASSLEAGVNTEAFF.

This clone was observed a single time. The chain recombines TRBV6-5 with TRBJ2-5; weak D call: TRBD1 (5 bases). The germline CDR1 and CDR2 sequences are MNHEY and SVGAGI. The CDR3 has 13 residues. Trimming cost V 8 bases and J 2 bases, with 12 bases left between them. In DNA, the CDR3 is TGTGCCAGCGGAACAGGAGAACAAGAGACCCAGTACTTC. It codes for CASGTGEQETQYF.

The chain uses TRBV19 and TRBJ2-6; 7 positions agree with TRBD1. The CDR3 extends over 17 amino acids. The germline V gene encodes CDR1 LNHDA and CDR2 SQIVND (reference sequence). After removal of 4 bases from V and 0 bases from J, the junction contained 6 bases not matched to a gene. CDR3 coding DNA: TGTGCCAGTAGTAGGGGTGACAGGGACTCTGGGGCCAACGTCCTGACTTTC. It encodes CASSRGDRDSGANVLTF.

This clone has a handful of counts. This chain uses TRBV24-1 with TRBJ2-1; TRBD1 matches 8 bases. The CDR3 is 16 residues long. V shed 3 bases and J 4 bases; nucleotides not matched to a gene: 7. Germline CDR1 is KGHDR and CDR2 is SFDVKD. In nucleotides, the CDR3 is TGTGCCACCAGTGATCCCCGGACAGGGATTTACAATGAGCAGTTCTTC. Translating it yields CATSDPRTGIYNEQFF.

J is TRBJ2-3 and V is TRBV9; 8 bases are shared with TRBD2. V trimming: 3 bases; J trimming: 2 bases; junction bases outside the gene matches: 14. The CDR3 runs to 18 residues. Germline V gene sequence: CDR1 SGDLS, CDR2 YYNGEE. As DNA, the CDR3 is TGTGCCAGCAGCGCGCACACTTATAGCGGGGCTAACACAGATACGCAGTATTTT. This gives the protein CASSAHTYSGANTDTQYF.

The V gene is TRBV4-1, the J gene TRBJ2-3, with 10 bases that match TRBD1. Germline CDR1 is MGHRA and CDR2 is YSYEKL. The CDR3 length is 14 residues. V shed 10 bases, J shed 4 bases, and the junction held 8 bases outside the gene matches. The CDR3 reads CATRRGQGSDTQYF. CDR3 DNA: TGCGCCACAAGAAGGGGACAGGGGTCAGATACGCAGTATTTT.

The chain employs TRBV11-3 and TRBJ2-3; 8 nucleotides match TRBD2. Germline CDR1 is SGHNT and CDR2 is YENEEA. The CDR3 loop spans 16 amino acids. J gave up 0 bases and V 3 bases, and 5 bases lay outside the gene matches. The CDR3 loop is CASSFGGGASTDTQYF. The CDR3 bases are TGTGCCAGCAGCTTCGGGGGGGGTGCTAGCACAGATACGCAGTATTTT.